This record covers a single T cell receptor (beta chain). Other DNA sequences in this sample translate to the same CDR3. Under the authors' procedure: Cell counts per sample came from amplifying reference gene primers. Assay: immunoSEQ multiplex PCR; the TCRdb copy retains only in-frame clones and omits some. V and J calls and clone size follow that table, whereas D and trimming were derived from the DNA. Among some 360,000 clones listed, about 90% were seen once. The CDR3 consists of 12 residues. Trimming at V came to 6 bases and at J to 4 bases, leaving 2 bases not matched to a gene. The data originate from a study of blood T cell repertoires in COVID-19. Study as a whole: Acute-phase and convalescent COVID-19 samples originated in the United States, Italy and Spain.

Seattle enrolled patients during active infection and tracked them longitudinally. The genes are TRBV12-3 or TRBV12-4 and TRBJ1-2, with TRBD1 identical over 7 bases. The sequenced sample consisted of peripheral blood. The receptor was isolated from a woman aged 60-70 years with COVID-19, enrolled during active disease. CDR3 in DNA: TGTGCCAGCAGCACAGGGGCCTATGGCTACACCTTC. Protein: CASSTGAYGYTF.